The clone carrying this TCR beta chain has only a few counts. As yet, its antigen is unknown. Amplified TCR beta CDR3 regions derived from RNA transcripts. RT-PCR in the first round (using the HTBI primer set) targeted the TCR CDR3. TCRdb re-called the multiplex PCR reads through MiXCR, storing one row per CDR3 protein. Here the sample spans under 800,000 distinct CDR3 sequences, 14% being singletons. These data are taken from a study of T cells in Graves' hyperthyroidism and ophthalmopathy. Findings and caveats of the study: Stable hyperthyroidism was told apart from ophthalmopathy by a model built on 13 V-J features. A median around 6 months before onset, the model predicted ophthalmopathy. Researchers found most expanded thyroid clonotypes above 0.001 in blood as well.

Graves' hyperthyroidism is called stable when ophthalmopathy does not progress within 18 months. The J segment lost 1 base and the V segment lost 10 bases, leaving 10 bases of the junction unmatched. Germline CDR1 reads MDHEN; CDR2 reads SYDVKM. The CDR3 length is 15 residues. The sequence was collected from a woman aged 18-30 years with Graves' hyperthyroidism. The chain is built from TRBV28 and TRBJ1-2, with 9 nucleotides matching TRBD1. The sample was blood. CDR3: CAIPTGGVGNYGYTF. CDR3 in DNA: TGTGCCATCCCGACAGGGGGGGTCGGTAACTATGGCTACACCTTC.